This T cell receptor (beta chain) was identified in a study of blood T cell dynamics during melanoma immunotherapy. For the study at large: Patients with metastatic melanoma got pembrolizumab or nivolumab-ipilimumab as first-line care. Points from the study as a whole: PBMC repertoires of eventual disease-control patients split at W3 into clonality or diversity gains. It remained unknown if the driving T cell clones were melanoma-specific.

Time point indicated: week 3, after first cycle of checkpoint inhibitor. Method: immunoSEQ multiplex PCR; TCRdb's copy keeps in-frame clones and lacks some. The sample yields about 11,000 clones, less than 90% seen once. This clone appeared a few times. Its antigen remains unidentified. Germline lookup yields CDR1 LNHDA and CDR2 SQIVND (reference sequence). V was pared by 4 bases and J by 7 bases, with 14 bases between. The CDR3 covers 13 residues. Sequencing was performed on blood, taken from a patient treated with checkpoint blockade. The receptor comes from a human donor with melanoma. This chain links TRBV19 with TRBJ2-7, with D possibly being TRBD1 (6 bases). The CDR3 spells CASSNIRGREQYF. The CDR3 nucleotides read TGTGCCAGTAGTAATATCAGGGGAAGGGAGCAGTACTTC.